Sequencing of this T cell receptor (beta chain) was carried out in a study of beta chain features in type 1 diabetes. Of note for this clone: Its antigen is undetermined.

V was pared by 5 bases and J by 7 bases, with 14 bases between. The CDR3 is 13 amino acids. Germline CDR1 and CDR2: MNHEY and SVGAGI. Every isolated RNA sample was fully reverse transcribed, so sequencing captured expressed TCRB transcripts. This table comes from immunoSEQ multiplex PCR, and its TCRdb copy is limited to in-frame clones, with some not included. The sample has roughly 140,000 clones, less than 8.5% seen once; the top ten hold more than 1.1%. General study points: Patients' naive, central memory and regulatory TCRB repertoires appeared more alike than those of healthy donors. There was a moderate but significant shortening of TCRB CDR3s in all four CD4+ subsets of Type 1 diabetes patients.

The TCR originated in a woman in her thirties in good health. The genes are TRBV6-5 and TRBJ1-2; D is possibly TRBD1 (5 bases). The sample comprised central memory CD4+ T cells from blood. The DNA of the CDR3 is TGTGCCAGCAGTCGCAGCCAGGACATTGGCTACACCTTC. It translates to CASSRSQDIGYTF.